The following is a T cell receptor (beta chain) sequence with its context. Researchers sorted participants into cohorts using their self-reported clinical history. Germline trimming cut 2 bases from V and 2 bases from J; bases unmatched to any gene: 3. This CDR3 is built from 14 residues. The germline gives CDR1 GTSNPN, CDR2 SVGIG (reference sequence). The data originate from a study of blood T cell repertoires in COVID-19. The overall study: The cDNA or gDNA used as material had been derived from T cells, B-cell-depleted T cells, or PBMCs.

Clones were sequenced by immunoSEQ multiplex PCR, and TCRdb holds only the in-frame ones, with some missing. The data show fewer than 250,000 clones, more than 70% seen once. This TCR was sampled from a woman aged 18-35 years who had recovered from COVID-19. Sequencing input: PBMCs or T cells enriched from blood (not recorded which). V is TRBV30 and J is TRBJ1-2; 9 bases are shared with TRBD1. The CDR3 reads CAWSQGTGNYGYTF. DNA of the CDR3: TGTGCCTGGAGTCAAGGGACAGGGAACTATGGCTACACCTTC.